The entry that follows covers one TCR beta chain sequence. The CDR3 has 16 amino acids. V was trimmed by 0 bases and J by 2 bases, leaving 13 bases between them. CDR1 is SGHNT and CDR2 is YYREEE in the germline V gene (reference sequence). In the original workflow: Amplification of reference gene primers was used by the study to estimate nucleated cell counts. TCRdb's table, derived via immunoSEQ multiplex PCR, lists solely in-frame clones and lacks some. From that table come the V and J calls and clone size; the DNA was used to work out D and trimming. The sample carries about 170,000 clones, around 85% recorded once. Enrollment of patients from Seattle took place during active infection, with longitudinal follow-up. The sample belongs to a study of blood T cell repertoires in COVID-19. Study-wide context: Acute and convalescent COVID-19 specimens originated in the United States, Italy and Spain. Sources were T cells, B-cell-depleted T cells, or PBMCs; the material itself was cDNA or gDNA.

The rearrangement joins TRBV5-4 to TRBJ2-3; D gene ambiguous. Sequencing input: peripheral blood. This clonotype was obtained from an elderly man with COVID-19, enrolled during active disease. The CDR3 DNA reads TGTGCCAGCAGCTTGGGGTTGGAGCGATTCACAGATACGCAGTATTTT. It specifies CASSLGLERFTDTQYF.